This TCR beta chain was identified during a study of blood T cell repertoires in COVID-19. For the study at large: Specimens from acute and convalescent COVID-19 originated in the United States, Italy and Spain.

As originally analysed: Researchers report that nucleated cell counts were estimated from reference gene primer amplification. Sequencing used immunoSEQ multiplex PCR; TCRdb keeps in-frame clones, though not all of them. V and J calls and clone size are given by that table; D and trimming were obtained from the DNA. Of about 150,000 clones in the sample, around 83% were seen once. This CDR3 has 12 amino acids. V was pared by 1 base and J by 3 bases, with 4 bases between. This clone has just one count. Sequenced sample: peripheral blood. This receptor was obtained from a woman aged 55-70 years with acute or convalescent COVID-19. The J gene is TRBJ2-7, the V gene TRBV12-3 or TRBV12-4; D unresolved. The CDR3 spells CASSLGHYEQYF. For the CDR3, the DNA is TGTGCCAGCAGTTTAGGACACTACGAGCAGTACTTC.